This T cell receptor (beta chain) was identified during a study of OX40 agonist ivuxolimab in advanced cancers. Repertoires were generated with immunoSEQ multiplex PCR, while TCRdb's copy carries only in-frame clones and drops some. The data hold tens of thousands of clones, with about four fifths observed a single time. The germline CDR1 and CDR2 sequences are SGHKS and YYEKEE (reference sequence). This CDR3 region has 15 residues. Trimming took off 7 bases at V and 2 bases at J, with 15 bases between the two ends. The sequencing here drew on CD4+ or CD8+ T cells sorted from blood, taken in a trial of the OX40 agonist ivuxolimab. The TCR comes from an adult with an advanced solid tumor such as melanoma, head and neck, liver or kidney cancer. The chain has TRBV5-5 and TRBJ2-2; D unresolved. CDR3 in amino acids: CASDQEPTNTGELFF. The CDR3, as DNA: TGTGCCAGCGACCAGGAGCCCACAAACACCGGGGAGCTGTTTTTT. The full variable domain, rest sourced from reference TRBV5-5 and TRBJ2-2, is DAGVTQSPTHLIKTRGQQVTLRCSPISGHKSVSWYQQVLGQGPQFIFQYYEKEERGRGNFPDRFSARQFPNYSSELNVNALLLGDSALYLCASDQEPTNTGELFFGEGSRLTVL.